This record covers a single T cell receptor beta chain. The CDR3 runs 14 residues. The germline V and J ends were trimmed by 3 bases and 0 bases, with 6 bases remaining between them. CDR1 and CDR2 (germline): SGHTA, FQGNSA. In the study's own analysis: Researchers report that nucleated cell counts were estimated from reference gene primer amplification. The data were produced by immunoSEQ multiplex PCR, yet TCRdb's version contains in-frame clones alone and is incomplete. That table supplies the V and J calls and clone size; D and trimming were determined from the DNA. Of approximately 160,000 clones in the sample, approximately 85% were seen once. The sample originates from a study of blood T cell repertoires in COVID-19. Study details: Some COVID-19 samples were acute and others convalescent; all came from the United States, Italy and Spain. PBMCs, B-cell-depleted T cells, or T cells were the source of the cDNA or gDNA that made up the material.

This receptor was obtained from a man aged 60 to 69 who had recovered from COVID-19. The specimen sequenced was peripheral blood. The rearrangement joins TRBV7-2 to TRBJ1-5, with D hard to call. CDR3 bases: TGTGCCAGCAGCTTCACTGATAGCAATCAGCCCCAGCATTTT. This codes for CASSFTDSNQPQHF.